The rows below give T cell receptor beta chains drawn from one sample of a study of immune evolution from preneoplasia to lung adenocarcinoma. Libraries were prepared by immunoSEQ multiplex PCR; TCRdb keeps only in-frame clonotypes and omits some of them. This sample carries 3,600 or so clones, around 72% of them seen once, and the ten largest clones take roughly 10%. Material for sequencing was FFPE atypical adenomatous hyperplasia tissue from the lung. The receptors here all came from a person aged 70 to 80 with lung adenocarcinoma. Each CDR3 is given with its conserved first and last residue. A D gene is named only where the DNA matches it firmly. Not every row has a clone size; where given, it reads once, few, many or a size class.

TRBD2	TRBV28	TRBJ2-5	.	CASSFGGRGVVETQYF	TGTGCCAGCAGTTTTGGAGGGAGGGGAGTCGTGGAGACCCAGTACTTC
TRBD1	TRBV5-1	TRBJ1-2	once	CASSPRTGGYGYTF	TGCGCCAGCAGCCCGAGGACAGGGGGCTATGGCTACACCTTC
.	TRBV23-1	TRBJ1-4	once	CASSHGSENEKLFF	TGCGCCAGCAGTCACGGGAGTGAGAATGAAAAACTGTTTTTT
.	TRBV7-3	TRBJ2-5	.	CASSLWSGETQYF	TGTGCCAGCAGCTTATGGTCAGGAGAGACCCAGTACTTC
.	TRBV5-1	TRBJ2-4	.	CASSLALQGLAKNIQYF	TGCGCCAGCAGCTTGGCACTACAGGGATTAGCCAAAAACATTCAGTACTTC
TRBD2	TRBV29-1	TRBJ2-7	.	CSVRTSGSSYEQYF	TGCAGCGTTCGGACTAGCGGGAGCTCCTACGAGCAGTACTTC
.	TRBV4-2	TRBJ2-7	.	CASSTRMGYEQYF	TGTGCCAGCAGCACCCGAATGGGCTACGAGCAGTACTTC
.	TRBV7-3	TRBJ2-3	.	CASSLSPSDDTQYF	TGTGCCAGCAGCTTATCGCCTAGTGACGATACGCAGTATTTT
.	TRBV10-1	TRBJ2-7	.	CASSESGFGHEQYF	TGCGCCAGCAGTGAGTCGGGATTCGGGCACGAGCAGTACTTC
.	TRBV30	TRBJ1-3	.	CAWSVNYEAGNTIYF	TGTGCCTGGAGTGTAAACTACGAGGCTGGAAACACCATATATTTT
.	TRBV7-9	TRBJ2-7	.	CASSAGDSLAYEQYF	TGTGCCAGCAGCGCGGGTGACAGCCTAGCCTACGAGCAGTACTTC
TRBD1	TRBV4-1	TRBJ2-7	.	CASSQGQGANEQYF	TGCGCCAGCAGCCAGGGACAGGGGGCGAACGAGCAGTACTTC
.	TRBV5-1	TRBJ2-3	.	CASSPIGETDTQYF	TGCGCCAGCAGCCCGATAGGGGAGACAGATACGCAGTATTTT
.	TRBV5-1	TRBJ1-5	.	CASSPTLGGAQPQHF	TGCGCCAGCAGCCCGACCCTTGGGGGCGCTCAGCCCCAACATTTT
.	TRBV2	TRBJ2-1	.	CASSELLRGDEQFF	TGTGCCAGCAGTGAGCTACTACGAGGGGATGAGCAGTTCTTC
.	TRBV27	TRBJ2-1	.	CASSLVVLNEQFF	TGTGCCAGCAGCCTAGTCGTCCTCAATGAGCAGTTCTTC
.	TRBV5-1	TRBJ1-1	.	CASSLDLPGRILMNTEAFF	TGCGCCAGCAGCTTGGATTTACCGGGCCGAATCCTCATGAACACTGAAGCTTTCTTT
.	TRBV27	TRBJ1-4	.	CASSPGPTNEKLFF	TGTGCCAGCAGTCCGGGGCCAACTAATGAAAAACTGTTTTTT
.	TRBV18	TRBJ2-2	.	CASSAAQIGELFF	TGTGCCAGCTCCGCGGCGCAGATCGGGGAGCTGTTTTTT
.	TRBV7-9	TRBJ1-4	.	CASSPGGAARLFF	TGTGCCAGCAGCCCTGGGGGGGCAGCACGACTGTTTTTT
.	TRBV4-2	TRBJ1-1	.	CASSRSSGTNTEAFF	TGTGCCAGCAGCCGTTCGTCAGGGACGAACACTGAAGCTTTCTTT
.	TRBV18	TRBJ1-2	.	CASSPQGPRDGYTF	TGTGCCAGCTCACCGCAGGGGCCTCGTGATGGCTACACCTTC
TRBD1	TRBV6-6	TRBJ2-3	.	CATLTGDTQYF	TGTGCCACCCTAACAGGGGATACACAGTATTTT
TRBD1	TRBV28	TRBJ1-2	.	CASSSQAGGRDGYTF	TGTGCCAGCAGTTCTCAGGCAGGGGGGAGAGATGGCTACACCTTC
.	TRBV6-1	TRBJ2-7	.	CASSFNGDYEQYF	TGTGCCAGCAGCTTTAACGGGGACTACGAGCAGTACTTC
.	TRBV19	TRBJ2-7	.	CASSIGGGNYEQYF	TGTGCCAGTAGTATAGGTGGAGGGAACTACGAGCAGTACTTC
TRBD2	TRBV10-1	TRBJ2-3	.	CASSETRLAGLGRGDTQYF	TGCGCCAGCAGTGAGACGAGGCTAGCGGGATTAGGCCGTGGAGATACGCAGTATTTT
TRBD2	TRBV2	TRBJ2-5	.	CASSEFGRAKGETQYF	TGTGCCAGCAGTGAATTCGGGAGGGCGAAGGGAGAGACCCAGTACTTC
.	TRBV7-8	TRBJ2-2	.	CASSLAFSTTNTGELFF	TGTGCCAGCAGCTTAGCGTTTAGTACTACGAACACCGGGGAGCTGTTTTTT
.	TRBV9	TRBJ2-5	.	CASSVGSSALQETQYF	TGTGCCAGCAGCGTAGGTAGTAGCGCGTTACAAGAGACCCAGTACTTC
TRBD2	TRBV11-2	TRBJ2-5	.	CASSLLPSGSISQETQYF	TGTGCCAGCAGCTTGCTTCCTAGCGGGAGTATAAGCCAAGAGACCCAGTACTTC
.	TRBV6-4	TRBJ1-6	once	CASSVKETNSPLHF	TGTGCCAGCAGTGTTAAGGAAACTAATTCACCCCTCCACTTT
TRBD2	TRBV6-6	TRBJ2-7	few	CASTKLAGGEQYF	TGTGCCAGCACCAAACTGGCGGGGGGCGAGCAGTACTTC
.	TRBV5-1	TRBJ1-4	.	CASSADSGIQAFNEKLFF	TGCGCCAGCAGCGCCGACTCTGGGATACAAGCTTTTAATGAAAAACTGTTTTTT
TRBD2	TRBV19	TRBJ2-1	.	CASRIGGLAGINEQFF	TGTGCCAGTAGAATCGGGGGACTAGCGGGAATCAATGAGCAGTTCTTC
.	TRBV20-1	TRBJ2-1	.	CSAVDFNEQFF	TGCAGTGCTGTGGACTTCAATGAGCAGTTCTTC
TRBD1	TRBV11-3	TRBJ2-5	.	CASSGQLTGYDETQYF	TGTGCCAGCAGCGGCCAACTGACAGGGTACGACGAGACCCAGTACTTC
.	TRBV6-1	TRBJ2-7	.	CASSPTGAPYEQYF	TGTGCCAGCAGTCCAACAGGTGCCCCCTACGAGCAGTACTTC
.	TRBV5-6	TRBJ2-6	.	CASSRRGAFSGANVLTF	TGTGCCAGCAGCCGCCGAGGGGCCTTCTCTGGGGCCAACGTCCTGACTTTC
TRBD1	TRBV9	TRBJ1-2	.	CASSAHPGEGATNYGYTF	TGTGCCAGCAGCGCCCACCCGGGGGAGGGGGCGACGAACTATGGCTACACCTTC
.	TRBV27	TRBJ2-1	.	CASTKDPGSCFF	TGTGCCAGCACCAAGGATCCAGGGAGTTGTTTCTTC
.	TRBV19	TRBJ1-2	.	CASRGTGKANYGYTF	TGTGCCAGTAGGGGTACAGGGAAAGCTAACTATGGCTACACCTTC
TRBD1	TRBV6-5	TRBJ1-2	.	CASRGTGTGEGSYTF	TGTGCCAGCAGGGGGACCGGGACAGGGGAAGGAAGCTACACCTTC
.	TRBV9	TRBJ2-3	.	CASSAILASTDTQYF	TGTGCCAGCAGCGCCATTCTTGCTAGCACAGATACGCAGTATTTT